One and the same sample provided the 29 T cell receptor beta chains below, sequenced in a study of blood T cell repertoires in COVID-19. Profiled with immunoSEQ multiplex PCR; TCRdb holds only in-frame clones, not every one. This table has 170,000 or so clones, around 80% appearing once. The sequenced sample was peripheral blood. The receptors come from a woman aged 60-75 years with acute or convalescent COVID-19.

This clone was counted only a few times. This chain joins TRBV24-1 and TRBJ2-3; perhaps TRBD2 as D (7 bases). With 5 bases removed from V and 2 bases from J, the gap between germline ends came to 10 bases. The CDR3 sequence is 14 residues long. Germline CDR1 and CDR2: KGHDR and SFDVKD. The CDR3 sequence is CATSGRGATDTQYF. In DNA form, the CDR3 reads TGTGCCACCAGTGGCCGGGGGGCCACAGATACGCAGTATTTT.

The rearrangement joins TRBV19 to TRBJ2-6; 7 nucleotides align to TRBD1. The germline CDR1 and CDR2 sequences are LNHDA and SQIVND (reference sequence). The length of the CDR3 is 18 residues. Losses at the gene ends were 5 bases for V and 0 bases for J; bases not matched to a gene: 10. The CDR3 protein is CASSSRTGRISGANVLTF. The CDR3 DNA sequence: TGTGCCAGTAGTTCCCGGACAGGACGGATCTCTGGGGCCAACGTCCTGACTTTC.

The chain is built from TRBV2 and TRBJ1-4; 9 nucleotides line up with TRBD1. Unmatched junction bases numbered 3, after V lost 8 bases and J lost 8 bases. Germline assignment: CDR1 SNHLY and CDR2 FYNNEI. This CDR3 contains 12 residues. The CDR3: CASGTGREKLFF. DNA for the CDR3: TGTGCCAGCGGGACAGGGAGGGAAAAACTGTTTTTT.

This clone was seen only once. This chain uses TRBV5-4 with TRBJ1-6; maybe TRBD1 (6 bases). The CDR3 has 15 residues. Trimming pared 1 base from V and 8 bases from J, leaving 13 bases between. CDR1 is SGHNT and CDR2 is YYREEE in the germline V gene (reference sequence). CDR3 protein: CASSLMGAADSPLHF. The CDR3 DNA reads TGTGCCAGCAGCTTGATGGGGGCGGCGGATTCACCCCTCCACTTT.

With regard to this clone: The same CDR3 can be traced to other DNA sequences in this sample. The chain carries TRBV12-3 or TRBV12-4 and TRBJ2-3; D is unresolved. V lost 3 bases, J lost 3 bases, and 4 bases lay in between. This CDR3 has 12 amino acids. For the CDR3, the DNA is TGTGCCAGCAGTTTGTTAACAGATACGCAGTATTTT. Protein: CASSLLTDTQYF.

This clone showed up just once. The chain links TRBV15 to TRBJ2-5; tentative D call: TRBD2 (5 bases). CDR3 length: 13 residues. Trimming took off 3 bases at V and 1 base at J, with 6 bases between the two ends. From germline, CDR1 is LNHNV and CDR2 YYDKDF (reference sequence). The CDR3 is CATSRTIQETQYF. In DNA form, the CDR3 reads TGTGCCACCAGCAGGACTATCCAAGAGACCCAGTACTTC.

DNA for the CDR3: TGCGCCAGCAGCCTCCAGGGCGGCAGCTCTGGAAACACCATATATTTT. This sequence encodes CASSLQGGSSGNTIYF. This chain links TRBV4-1 with TRBJ1-3, with a possible D match to TRBD1 (5 bases). The V and J ends lost 4 bases and 0 bases respectively, with 13 bases between them. The CDR3 sequence is 16 residues long. CDR1 and CDR2 from the germline V gene are MGHRA and YSYEKL.

This clone appeared once. The rearrangement links TRBV5-1 to TRBJ2-7; 9 nucleotides match TRBD1. This CDR3 has 15 amino acids. Trimming took 4 bases from V and 2 from J; bases not matched to a gene: 7. Germline loops: CDR1 SGHRS, CDR2 YFSETQ. In DNA form, the CDR3 reads TGCGCCAGCAGCCGCCTAGGGACAGGGACCTACGAGCAGTACTTC. It yields the protein CASSRLGTGTYEQYF.

The chain is built from TRBV19 and TRBJ2-5; unclear D gene. Trimming left V 5 bases short and J 0 bases short, with 7 bases between. The germline CDR1 and CDR2 sequences are LNHDA and SQIVND (reference sequence). The CDR3 extends over 13 amino acids. This CDR3 is CASSGRYQETQYF. The CDR3 DNA sequence: TGTGCCAGTAGTGGCAGGTACCAAGAGACCCAGTACTTC.

The chain links TRBV4-3 to TRBJ2-3; weak D call: TRBD1 (6 bases). The CDR3 runs 13 residues. The ends were cut back, 4 bases at V and 4 bases at J, with 9 bases in the middle. CDR1 LGHNA and CDR2 YSLEER come from the germline V gene. The chain's CDR3 is CASSPRTADTQYF. As DNA, the CDR3 is TGCGCCAGCAGCCCACGGACAGCAGATACGCAGTATTTT.

The chain carries TRBV19 and TRBJ1-1, with D possibly TRBD1 on 6 matching bases. This CDR3 region has 13 residues. The V end lost 2 bases, the J end lost 6 bases, and 10 bases lay between the germline ends. The germline CDR1 and CDR2 sequences are LNHDA and SQIVND (reference sequence). In DNA, the CDR3 is TGTGCCAGTAGTATAAACAGGGACGCTGAAGCTTTCTTT. Amino acids: CASSINRDAEAFF.

The rearrangement links TRBV30 to TRBJ1-2, with 8 nucleotides matching TRBD1. The J segment lost 4 bases and the V segment lost 5 bases, leaving 6 bases of the junction unmatched. Germline V gene sequence: CDR1 GTSNPN, CDR2 SVGIG (reference sequence). There are 13 residues in the CDR3. The CDR3 spells CAWGRDRPYGYTF. CDR3 bases: TGTGCCTGGGGCCGGGACAGGCCCTATGGCTACACCTTC. The variable domain in full, with the rest retrieved from reference TRBV30 and TRBJ1-2, is SQTIHQWPATLVQPVGSPLSLECTVEGTSNPNLYWYRQAAGRGLQLLFYSVGIGQISSEVPQNLSASRPQDRQFILSSKKLLLSDSGFYLCAWGRDRPYGYTFGSGTRLTVV.

The CDR3 here is CAITSQGNTEAFF. The DNA of the CDR3 is TGTGCCATCACCTCACAGGGGAACACTGAAGCTTTCTTT. The V call is TRBV10-3, the J call TRBJ1-1; TRBD1 is a possible D gene (6 bases). The CDR3 loop spans 13 amino acids. V was trimmed by 7 bases and J by 1 base, leaving 10 bases between them. Per germline, CDR1 ENHRY and CDR2 SYGVKD.

The genes are TRBV7-2 and TRBJ1-1; 10 nucleotides match TRBD1. The CDR3 extends over 15 amino acids. Germline CDR1 and CDR2: SGHTA and FQGNSA. J lost 5 bases, V lost 4 bases, and 7 bases had no gene match. The CDR3 DNA sequence: TGTGCCAGCAGCTCTCCGACAGGGGGCAGGACTGAAGCTTTCTTT. Protein product: CASSSPTGGRTEAFF.

J is TRBJ2-1 and V is TRBV5-4; D perhaps matches TRBD1 (6 bases). The germline CDR1 and CDR2 sequences are SGHNT and YYREEE (reference sequence). The CDR3 sequence is 13 residues long. V dropped 3 bases and J dropped 12 bases, with 16 bases sitting between them. CDR3 in DNA: TGTGCCAGCAGCTCTCGGGACACCCGTGGGCAGTTCTTC. Its translation is CASSSRDTRGQFF.

The chain links TRBV20-1 to TRBJ2-2; D gene ambiguous. The ends were cut back, 3 bases at V and 4 bases at J, with 9 bases in the middle. The CDR3 runs 13 residues. From germline, CDR1 is DFQATT and CDR2 SNEGSKA (reference sequence). CDR3 sequence: CSASSLSTGELFF. Written as DNA, the CDR3 is TGCAGTGCTAGTTCCCTAAGCACCGGGGAGCTGTTTTTT.

The chain recombines TRBV5-3 with TRBJ1-2; TRBD1 agrees at 9 bases. TRBV5-3 is identified as an open reading frame with a role that is uncertain. Trimming removed 4 bases from V and 5 bases from J; junction bases left unmatched: 9. The CDR3 consists of 15 residues. The CDR3 loop reads CARSGRTGEAYGYTF. CDR3 bases: TGTGCCAGAAGCGGGAGGACAGGGGAGGCGTATGGCTACACCTTC.

With respect to this clone: A junction boundary mismatches the germline segment, possibly from a read error. J is TRBJ1-5 and V is TRBV19; the D gene is possibly TRBD1 (6 bases). Germline assignment: CDR1 LNHDA and CDR2 SQIVND (reference sequence). The length of the CDR3 is 16 residues. The CDR3 DNA is TGTGCCAGTAGTAGTGATCCTCAGGGGTTGGTTCAGTCCCAGCATTTT. It translates to CASSSDPQGLVQSQHF.

The chain recombines TRBV4-2 with TRBJ1-5, with D hard to call. V was pared by 4 bases and J by 6 bases, with 16 bases between. Germline-derived CDR1 and CDR2 are LGHNA and YNFKEQ. CDR3 length: 15 residues. The DNA for the CDR3 is TGTGCCAGCAGCCTCACATCAGGCGCTGGTCAGCCCCAGCATTTT. Amino acid sequence: CASSLTSGAGQPQHF.

The chain recombines TRBV27 with TRBJ1-6; 7 bases align to TRBD1. CDR3 length: 14 amino acids. Germline loops: CDR1 MNHEY, CDR2 SMNVEV (reference sequence). The ends lost 8 bases at V and 0 bases at J; junction bases unmatched: 1. CDR3 in amino acids: CASGQDSYNSPLHF. The CDR3 DNA reads as TGTGCCAGCGGACAGGACTCCTATAATTCACCCCTCCACTTT.

The chain employs TRBV3-1 (or the pseudogene TRBV3-2) and TRBJ2-5, with 14 positions matching TRBD2. The CDR3 is 18 residues long. Per germline, CDR1 LGHDT and CDR2 YNNKEL (reference sequence). Germline trimming cut 5 bases from V and 5 bases from J; bases unmatched to any gene: 13. CDR3 DNA: TGTGCCAGCAGCGGTTGGACTAGCGGGGGGTTCTATAGGGAGACCCAGTACTTC. Translating gives CASSGWTSGGFYRETQYF.

V is TRBV18 and J is TRBJ1-1; TRBD1 aligns across 7 bases. Germline CDR1 reads KGHSH; CDR2 reads LQKENI. This CDR3 is 15 amino acids long. J gave up 3 bases and V 5 bases, and 9 bases lay outside the gene matches. The CDR3 region is CASSITGTADTEAFF. CDR3 DNA: TGTGCCAGCTCAATTACCGGGACAGCTGACACTGAAGCTTTCTTT.

The chain links TRBV5-5 to TRBJ2-1, with TRBD1 matching 7 bases. The ends lost 3 bases at V and 7 bases at J; junction bases unmatched: 19. Germline V gives CDR1 SGHKS, CDR2 YYEKEE (reference sequence). The CDR3 sequence is 18 residues long. DNA for the CDR3: TGTGCCAGCAGCTCCAAAGATATTACAGGGGTCGGGTATAATGAGCAGTTCTTC. It translates to CASSSKDITGVGYNEQFF.

This clone has a single count. The chain joins TRBV4-2 to TRBJ2-6; tentatively, D is TRBD2 (5 bases). The CDR3 has 17 residues. Germline CDR1 and CDR2: LGHNA and YNFKEQ. The V gene lost 0 bases and the J gene lost 0 bases, with 9 bases spanning the gap. The CDR3 DNA sequence: TGTGCCAGCAGCCAAGACCCCGGACTCTCTGGGGCCAACGTCCTGACTTTC. Its translation is CASSQDPGLSGANVLTF.

The gene calls are TRBV24-1 and TRBJ1-2; 8 nucleotides agree with TRBD1. Trimming removed 2 bases from V and 0 bases from J; junction bases left unmatched: 7. CDR3 length: 17 amino acids. Germline values: CDR1 KGHDR, CDR2 SFDVKD. CDR3 sequence reads: CATSDSRTGPSNYGYTF. For the CDR3, the DNA is TGTGCCACCAGTGATTCTAGGACAGGGCCTTCTAACTATGGCTACACCTTC.

There are a few counts of this clone. This sequence joins TRBV5-6 and TRBJ1-3; D not resolved. The CDR3 contains 19 residues. The germline V gene has CDR1 SGHDT and CDR2 YYEEEE. V was pared by 1 base and J by 4 bases, with 24 bases between. CDR3 in DNA: TGTGCCAGCAGCTTGCCCTATTTAGCCCTCAAGTCTGGGGGAAACACCATATATTTT. Amino acids: CASSLPYLALKSGGNTIYF.

This clone was observed a few times. The chain uses TRBV6-1 and TRBJ1-4; TRBD1 agrees at 7 bases. V was clipped by 0 bases and J by 3 bases; unmatched bases: 13. Germline loops: CDR1 MNHNS, CDR2 SASEGT. CDR3 size: 19 residues. The CDR3 nucleotides read TGTGCCAGCAGTGAAGCGATATTTCAAGGGGGCGCGGCTAATGAAAAACTGTTTTTT. Amino acids: CASSEAIFQGGAANEKLFF.

The chain recombines TRBV5-1 with TRBJ2-1; 11 bases agree with TRBD2. Germline V gene data show CDR1 as SGHRS and CDR2 as YFSETQ. The CDR3 runs 15 residues. Trimming removed 4 bases from V and 8 bases from J; junction bases left unmatched: 8. The CDR3 nucleotides read TGCGCCAGCAGCGCCTTAGCGGGGGGGATCTATGAGCAGTTCTTC. Encoded protein: CASSALAGGIYEQFF.

This clone appeared once. A junction end diverges from the germline sequence, so it may reflect a read error. The chain uses TRBV6-5 and TRBJ2-1; TRBD1 matches 8 bases. Per germline, CDR1 MNHEY and CDR2 SVGAGI. The CDR3 extends over 12 amino acids. This CDR3 is CASSSRTGRQLF. The CDR3 nucleotides are TGTGCCAGCAGTAGTCGGACAGGGCGTCAGCTCTTC.